One sample yielded the 27 T cell receptor beta chains listed below, sequenced in a study of T-cell memory formation after mild COVID-19. From the 5' RACE reads, TCRdb called clonotypes with MiXCR, one entry per CDR3 protein. The sample lists 270,000 or so distinct CDR3 sequences, over 15% occurring once. The sequencing input was PBMCs or a T cell subset sorted from them (not recorded which). The receptor source for this set is a young man who had mild COVID-19 (a few samples of this study predate the infection). Cell type and time point are not known.

The chain joins TRBV15 to TRBJ1-5; 9 positions match TRBD1. Losses at the gene ends were 5 bases for V and 6 bases for J; bases not matched to a gene: 5. This CDR3 spans 14 amino acids. Looked up from germline, CDR1 is LNHNV and CDR2 is YYDKDF (reference sequence). CDR3 DNA sequence: TGTGCCACCAGCCCGGACAGGGGTGGTCAGCCCCAGCATTTT. Translated: CATSPDRGGQPQHF.

V gene TRBV27 combines with J gene TRBJ1-5; a possible D gene is TRBD1 (5 bases). The length of the CDR3 is 14 residues. Germline CDR1 is MNHEY and CDR2 is SMNVEV (reference sequence). V was shortened by 3 bases and J by 5 bases, with 11 bases between the two germline ends. The chain's CDR3 is CASSFQWGDQPQHF. The CDR3 DNA is TGTGCCAGCAGTTTTCAGTGGGGGGATCAGCCCCAGCATTTT.

The J gene is TRBJ1-1, the V gene TRBV18; no clear D. From germline, CDR1 is KGHSH and CDR2 LQKENI. CDR3 size: 14 residues. Deletions cut 6 bases from V and 1 base from J, with 12 bases between. The CDR3 bases are TGTGCCAGCTCCGCCAGTGCTGCGAACACTGAAGCTTTCTTT. Translated, it gives CASSASAANTEAFF.

The chain links TRBV18 to TRBJ2-3; D uncertain. The CDR3 totals 17 residues. Germline V gives CDR1 KGHSH, CDR2 LQKENI. Trimming stripped 2 bases from V and 4 bases from J, with 19 bases between. The CDR3 sequence: CASSPVVSAEHADTQYF. CDR3 sequence (DNA): TGTGCCAGCTCACCAGTGGTGTCAGCAGAACATGCAGATACGCAGTATTTT.

In its sample, this clonotype was seen a few times. V is TRBV5-1 and J is TRBJ2-5; maybe TRBD2 (5 bases). Germline CDR1 is SGHRS and CDR2 is YFSETQ. V was clipped by 3 bases and J by 7 bases, with 13 bases between them. The CDR3 length is 13 residues. The CDR3 nucleotides read TGCGCCAGCAGCTCAGGACTGGATGGGACCCAGTACTTC. Its protein product is CASSSGLDGTQYF. Based on the CDR3 plus reference TRBV5-1 and TRBJ2-5, the full variable domain is KAGVTQTPRYLIKTRGQQVTLSCSPISGHRSVSWYQQTPGQGLQFLFEYFSETQRNKGNFPGRFSGRQFSNSRSEMNVSTLELGDSALYLCASSSGLDGTQYFGPGTRLLVL.

The chain uses TRBV20-1 and TRBJ2-7; weak D call: TRBD2 (6 bases). The length of the CDR3 is 11 residues. Between the trimmed V and J ends, which lost 8 bases and 6 bases, there was a span of 14 bases. Germline V lookup: CDR1 DFQATT, CDR2 SNEGSKA (reference sequence). Here the CDR3 reads CSPSGGGEQYF. The CDR3 DNA follows: TGCAGTCCTTCTGGGGGAGGCGAGCAGTACTTC.

The V call is TRBV14, the J call TRBJ1-2, with D possibly matching TRBD1 (6 bases). Trimming removed 3 bases from V and 10 bases from J, with 15 bases in between. The CDR3 loop spans 13 amino acids. Looked up from germline, CDR1 is SGHDN and CDR2 is FVKESK. In DNA form, the CDR3 reads TGTGCCAGCAGCCAGGACCGGGACAACTTCTACACCTTC. Translating gives CASSQDRDNFYTF. The variable domain in full, with the rest retrieved from reference TRBV14 and TRBJ1-2, is EAGVTQFPSHSVIEKGQTVTLRCDPISGHDNLYWYRRVMGKEIKFLLHFVKESKQDESGMPNNRFLAERTGGTYSTLKVQPAELEDSGVYFCASSQDRDNFYTFGSGTRLTVV.

This clonotype counts as medium-sized. The chain employs TRBV4-3 and TRBJ2-1; 12 bases fit TRBD2. CDR1 is LGHNA, CDR2 YSLEER, per germline. The CDR3 spans 16 residues. V lost 0 bases, J lost 4 bases, and 1 base stayed unmatched. CDR3 protein: CASSQETSGGYNEQFF. The CDR3 DNA sequence: TGCGCCAGCAGCCAAGAAACTAGCGGGGGGTACAATGAGCAGTTCTTC.

In this sample, this clonotype turned up a few times. V gene TRBV6-5 combines with J gene TRBJ1-5; D is perhaps TRBD1 (6 bases). This CDR3 is 14 amino acids long. Deletions cut 5 bases from V and 9 bases from J, with 17 bases between. In germline, CDR1 is MNHEY, CDR2 SVGAGI. The CDR3 protein is CASSRGGAGRPQHF. The CDR3 coding sequence is TGTGCCAGCAGTCGCGGGGGGGCTGGACGGCCCCAGCATTTT.

This clonotype appeared a few times. The rearrangement uses TRBV7-2 and TRBJ1-5; no clear D. V was clipped by 11 bases and J by 4 bases, with 15 bases between them. The CDR3 loop spans 13 amino acids. CDR1 and CDR2 (germline): SGHTA, FQGNSA. CDR3 DNA: TGTGCCTGCGGAAGAGGTGTTAATCAGCCCCAGCATTTT. This gives the protein CACGRGVNQPQHF.

This clonotype was picked up one time. One end of the junction does not line up with germline, which may come from a read error. CDR3 sequence: CDSSGKTGTLGETQYF. CDR3 coding DNA: TGTGACAGCAGCGGAAAGACAGGCACCTTAGGGGAGACCCAGTACTTC. The V gene is TRBV9, the J gene TRBJ2-5, with a tentative D call TRBD1 (6 bases). CDR3 length equals 16 residues. The germline V gene encodes CDR1 SGDLS and CDR2 YYNGEE.

The chain carries TRBV15 and TRBJ1-3; D is possibly TRBD1 (5 bases). V gave up 5 bases and J gave up 0 bases, with 11 bases separating them. The length of the CDR3 is 15 residues. In germline, CDR1 is LNHNV, CDR2 YYDKDF (reference sequence). The CDR3 DNA reads as TGTGCCACCAGCCAGGAGGGGAGCTCTGGAAACACCATATATTTT. Encoded protein: CATSQEGSSGNTIYF.

The V call is TRBV7-7, the J call TRBJ2-1; D not resolved. The CDR3 covers 13 residues. Per the germline V gene, CDR1 is SSHAT and CDR2 is FNYEAQ (reference sequence). V was shortened by 2 bases and J by 11 bases, with 13 bases between the two germline ends. CDR3 residues: CASSLQKESQQFF. CDR3 nucleotides: TGTGCCAGCAGCTTACAGAAGGAGTCACAGCAGTTCTTC.

This sequence joins TRBV7-2 and TRBJ2-5; maybe TRBD2 (6 bases). Germline-derived CDR1 and CDR2 are SGHTA and FQGNSA. The germline V and J ends were trimmed by 5 bases and 0 bases, with 16 bases remaining between them. The CDR3 spans 16 residues. CDR3 coding DNA: TGTGCCAGCAGCGATCGACGGGGACTGTACCAAGAGACCCAGTACTTC. It is translated as CASSDRRGLYQETQYF.

V usage is TRBV5-6 and J usage is TRBJ1-6; D is undetermined. CDR3 length: 16 amino acids. Trimming took 4 bases from V and 9 from J, leaving 20 bases between them. Germline CDR1 and CDR2: SGHDT and YYEEEE. The CDR3 protein is CASSTPHRGKGSPLHF. CDR3 coding DNA: TGTGCCAGCAGCACCCCCCACCGGGGAAAGGGTTCACCCCTCCACTTT.

The chain uses TRBV7-9 and TRBJ1-4, with no clear D. The CDR3 covers 14 residues. CDR1 and CDR2 from the germline V gene are SEHNR and FQNEAQ (reference sequence). The V end lost 0 bases, the J end lost 11 bases, and 13 bases lay between the germline ends. CDR3 protein: CASSLAPAVEKLFF. In DNA, the CDR3 is TGTGCCAGCAGCTTAGCGCCAGCAGTTGAGAAACTGTTTTTT.

The chain uses TRBV24-1 and TRBJ1-2; TRBD1 matches 8 bases. CDR3 length equals 16 residues. CDR1 KGHDR and CDR2 SFDVKD come from the germline V gene. Trimming removed 5 bases from V and 2 bases from J; junction bases left unmatched: 9. Here the CDR3 reads CATSAPGRTGNYGYTF. CDR3 sequence (DNA): TGTGCCACCAGTGCGCCTGGTCGGACAGGGAACTATGGCTACACCTTC.

The V gene is TRBV27, the J gene TRBJ1-2; 7 bases fit TRBD1. CDR1 is MNHEY, CDR2 SMNVEV, per germline (reference sequence). With V trimmed by 4 bases and J by 5 bases, 10 bases remained unmatched. The CDR3 has 15 amino acids. CDR3: CASSSNPGTAYGYTF. For the CDR3, the DNA is TGTGCCAGCAGTTCAAACCCCGGGACAGCGTATGGCTACACCTTC.

V is TRBV7-9 and J is TRBJ1-1; the match to TRBD1 covers 8 bases. Germline V gene sequence: CDR1 SEHNR, CDR2 FQNEAQ (reference sequence). The CDR3 is made up of 16 amino acids. The V and J ends lost 4 bases and 5 bases, in that order; junction bases with no gene match: 12. CDR3 bases: TGTGCCAGCAGCTCCCCGACAGGGGCGAGGGGTACTGAAGCTTTCTTT. Translating it yields CASSSPTGARGTEAFF.

J is TRBJ1-3 and V is TRBV19, with a possible D match to TRBD1 (5 bases). The CDR3 totals 16 residues. Germline V gene lookup returns CDR1 LNHDA and CDR2 SQIVND (reference sequence). With 7 bases removed from V and 0 bases from J, the gap between germline ends came to 16 bases. CDR3 loop: CASIGTRAASGNTIYF. The CDR3 region has the DNA TGTGCCAGTATCGGGACCAGGGCGGCCTCTGGAAACACCATATATTTT.

V usage is TRBV6-5 and J usage is TRBJ2-3, with D unclear. V was pared by 6 bases and J by 2 bases, with 9 bases between. The CDR3 length is 13 residues. Per the germline V gene, CDR1 is MNHEY and CDR2 is SVGAGI. The CDR3 nucleotides read TGTGCCAGCAGCCATATTACCACAGATACGCAGTATTTT. This translates into CASSHITTDTQYF.

This clonotype was counted a few times. The chain combines TRBV12-3 or TRBV12-4 with TRBJ2-7; TRBD1 might be the D (5 bases). The ends were cut back, 6 bases at V and 3 bases at J, with 15 bases in the middle. The CDR3 covers 14 residues. The CDR3 loop reads CASRKSHQGYEQYF. CDR3 nucleotide sequence: TGTGCCAGCAGAAAAAGCCACCAGGGCTACGAGCAGTACTTC.

The V and J genes are TRBV5-1 and TRBJ1-4; tentative D call: TRBD1 (6 bases). Germline V gene sequence: CDR1 SGHRS, CDR2 YFSETQ. With 4 bases removed from V and 7 bases from J, the gap between germline ends came to 23 bases. The CDR3 has 17 amino acids. This CDR3 is CASSPTGTPFSGEKLFF. CDR3 bases: TGCGCCAGCAGCCCTACCGGGACACCATTCTCGGGTGAAAAACTGTTTTTT.

In its sample, this clonotype was seen a few times. V usage is TRBV20-1 and J usage is TRBJ1-1, with D possibly being TRBD1 (5 bases). Germline V gene sequence: CDR1 DFQATT, CDR2 SNEGSKA (reference sequence). V was pared by 6 bases and J by 3 bases, with 14 bases between. CDR3 length: 13 amino acids. The CDR3, as DNA: TGCAGTGCCCCCTCTCAGGGTGACACTGAAGCTTTCTTT. Protein: CSAPSQGDTEAFF.

This clonotype was counted between two and nine times. This sequence joins TRBV5-1 and TRBJ2-6; 7 bases are a match to TRBD1. Germline V gene data show CDR1 as SGHRS and CDR2 as YFSETQ. V lost 3 bases, J lost 2 bases, and 2 bases stayed unmatched. The CDR3 is made up of 15 amino acids. In DNA form, the CDR3 reads TGCGCCAGCAGCTACAGGGGTGCTGGGGCCAACGTCCTGACTTTC. Protein product: CASSYRGAGANVLTF.

The chain couples TRBV5-1 to TRBJ2-1; the match to TRBD2 covers 8 bases. CDR1 is SGHRS and CDR2 is YFSETQ in the germline V gene. CDR3 length: 15 residues. V lost 4 bases and J lost 5; bases outside the gene matches: 8. CDR3 DNA: TGCGCCAGCAGCGAGCGGACGGGGGGGGACAATGAGCAGTTCTTC. It specifies CASSERTGGDNEQFF.

The genes are TRBV5-1 and TRBJ2-7, with 8 positions matching TRBD1. The junction had 6 bases not matched to a gene; V was cut back by 5 bases and J by 5 bases. There are 13 residues in the CDR3. Germline V CDR1 and CDR2: SGHRS, YFSETQ. The CDR3 sequence is CASSQGAIHEQYF. CDR3 sequence (DNA): TGCGCCAGCAGTCAGGGGGCGATTCACGAGCAGTACTTC. Drawing the rest from reference TRBV5-1 and TRBJ2-7, the complete variable domain is KAGVTQTPRYLIKTRGQQVTLSCSPISGHRSVSWYQQTPGQGLQFLFEYFSETQRNKGNFPGRFSGRQFSNSRSEMNVSTLELGDSALYLCASSQGAIHEQYFGPGTRLTVT.